This T cell receptor (beta chain) is drawn from a study of blood T cell repertoires in COVID-19 (dated by TCRdb to about 2020). For context, the study as a whole: Collaborator samples came from the United States, Italy and Spain and covered acute and convalescent phases of COVID-19. The material from the prospective study consisted of cDNA or gDNA derived from T cells, B-cell-depleted T cells, or PBMCs. Where HLA class I and class II types were available, the types were taken from metadata supplied by the sample provider, not from assay-based typing. The sample metadata nearly always contained a de-identified subject ID, COVID-19 status, age in years and sex. Samples were obtained from the ongoing ImmuneRACE study (first 160 participants) and from 1,000 to 1,500 subjects provided by 6 global collaborators. The repertoires were released in a freely available public database intended as a resource for research on the immune response to SARS-CoV-2. The dataset comprised deeply sampled blood TCRbeta repertoires from subjects exposed to, actively infected with, or recovered from COVID-19. On the study overall, not on this receptor specifically: The amount of clinical and demographic metadata varied by source and participant and was provided uncurated.

Participants in the prospective study were aged roughly 18 to 100 years, lived in 20 to 25 United States geographic areas, and enrolled through a virtual design. Cohort assignment in the prospective study relied on participant-reported clinical history from a screening survey and a study questionnaire. In the prospective study, mobile phlebotomists collected whole blood, serum and a nasopharyngeal or oropharyngeal swab from each participant. Prospective study participants could optionally give additional blood draws and questionnaires over a roughly two-month period. Before DNA extraction, prospective study blood samples were shipped either frozen or at room temperature. CDR1 SGHRS and CDR2 YFSETQ were looked up in the germline V gene. The CDR3, from cysteine to phenylalanine, totals 15 residues. The kept DNA is CDR3 alone, 45 bases in frame from the first base. TCRbeta CDR3 regions were amplified from genomic DNA by means of the immunoSEQ Assay, a bias-controlled multiplex PCR. For the original study's pipeline: Nucleated cell counts per sample were estimated from amplification of reference gene primers within the assay. Sequence reads were collapsed and filtered to measure the absolute abundance of every unique TCRbeta CDR3 rearrangement. For each sample, productive Simpson clonality was calculated as the square root of Simpson's diversity index over productive rearrangements. Here the immuneACCESS table is served through TCRdb, limited to in-frame sequences with V and J called. Missing clones are a known gap in these copies; in checked studies unresolved V genes cover under half, and the rest lacks a known reason. The V and J calls and clone size are taken from that table; D and trimming were inferred from the DNA. Here the sample has just over 250,000 clones; about 80% occur a single time. Under 5% of the sample is held by the ten biggest clonotypes.

For this clone: The antigen this receptor binds is unknown. The junction and the germline gene differ at one end; a read error may be behind it.

The TCR comes from a man younger than 45 with acute COVID-19. Sequencing was performed on PBMCs or T cells enriched from blood (not recorded which). Here the chain combines TRBV5-1 and TRBJ2-2; 7 bases in the middle match TRBD1. DNA sequence: TGTGCCAGCGGCACAGGGGAGATCGGCACCGGGGAGCTGTTTTTT. The encoded protein is CASGTGEIGTGELFF.